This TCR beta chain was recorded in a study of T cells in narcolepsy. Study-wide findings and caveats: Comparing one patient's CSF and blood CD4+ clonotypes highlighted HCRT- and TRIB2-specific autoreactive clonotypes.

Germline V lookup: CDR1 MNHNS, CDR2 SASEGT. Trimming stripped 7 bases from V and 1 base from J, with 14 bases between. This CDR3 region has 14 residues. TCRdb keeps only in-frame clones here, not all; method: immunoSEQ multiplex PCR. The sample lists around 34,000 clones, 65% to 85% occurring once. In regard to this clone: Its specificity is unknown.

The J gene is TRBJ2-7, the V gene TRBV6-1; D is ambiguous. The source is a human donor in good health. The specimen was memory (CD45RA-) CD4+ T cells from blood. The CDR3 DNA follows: TGTGCCAGCACCCTGACGACCGTATCCTACGAGCAGTACTTC. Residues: CASTLTTVSYEQYF.